These 22 T cell receptor beta chains were sequenced from one sample in a study of blood T cell repertoires in COVID-19. Repertoires were generated with immunoSEQ multiplex PCR, while TCRdb's copy carries only in-frame clones and drops some. The sample records 150,000 to 200,000 clones, roughly 80% being singletons. The sequenced material came from PBMCs or T cells enriched from blood (not recorded which). All receptors derive from a man aged 45-65 years who had recovered from COVID-19.

This clone has just a few counts. V gene TRBV15 combines with J gene TRBJ2-3; 9 bases agree with TRBD1. Germline V lookup: CDR1 LNHNV, CDR2 YYDKDF (reference sequence). V was pared by 3 bases and J by 5 bases, with 9 bases of the junction left unmatched. The CDR3 runs to 16 residues. The CDR3 sequence: CATSRSWTGAGDTQYF. CDR3 nucleotide sequence: TGTGCCACCAGCAGGTCCTGGACAGGGGCTGGAGATACGCAGTATTTT. Using reference TRBV15 and TRBJ2-3 for the parts outside the CDR3, the full variable domain is DAMVIQNPRYQVTQFGKPVTLSCSQTLNHNVMYWYQQKSSQAPKLLFHYYDKDFNNEADTPDNFQSRRPNTSFCFLDIRSPGLGDTAMYLCATSRSWTGAGDTQYFGPGTRLTVL.

This chain connects TRBV11-2 to TRBJ1-2; 7 bases align to TRBD1. With V trimmed by 5 bases and J by 2 bases, 5 bases remained unmatched. Germline CDR1 and CDR2: SGHAT and FQNNGV. This CDR3 is built from 14 residues. The CDR3, as DNA: TGTGCCAGCAGCCTGGACAGGTCCAACTATGGCTACACCTTC. It is translated as CASSLDRSNYGYTF.

V and J are TRBV4-3 and TRBJ1-1, with D possibly being TRBD1 (6 bases). Germline assignment: CDR1 LGHNA and CDR2 YSLEER. CDR3 length: 13 residues. V gave up 1 base and J gave up 6 bases, with 9 bases separating them. The CDR3: CASSQVEGAEAFF. DNA for the CDR3: TGCGCCAGCAGCCAAGTTGAGGGGGCTGAAGCTTTCTTT.

V and J are TRBV11-2 and TRBJ1-4; 10 bases agree with TRBD1. CDR1 and CDR2 from the germline V gene are SGHAT and FQNNGV. CDR3 length equals 16 residues. The J segment lost 7 bases and the V segment lost 5 bases, leaving 10 bases of the junction unmatched. CDR3 in amino acids: CASSHRDRGLGEKLFF. In nucleotides, the CDR3 is TGTGCCAGCAGCCACCGGGACAGGGGACTTGGTGAAAAACTGTTTTTT.

This clone appeared a few times. The J gene is TRBJ2-1, the V gene TRBV11-3; D gene uncertain. Trimming removed 5 bases at V and 9 bases at J, with 14 bases between. CDR1 and CDR2 (germline): SGHNT, YENEEA. There are 13 residues in the CDR3. Here the CDR3 reads CASSARVRSEQFF. CDR3 nucleotide sequence: TGTGCCAGCAGCGCACGGGTCCGTAGTGAGCAGTTCTTC.

The chain has TRBV10-3 and TRBJ1-1; 11 bases are shared with TRBD1. After removal of 3 bases from V and 8 bases from J, the junction contained 2 bases not matched to a gene. CDR3 length equals 13 residues. CDR1 and CDR2 (germline): ENHRY, SYGVKD. For the CDR3, the DNA is TGTGCCATCAGTGATAGGACAGGGGGCGAAGCTTTCTTT. Residues: CAISDRTGGEAFF.

The V call is TRBV11-1, the J call TRBJ1-1; D unclear. The V and J ends lost 1 base and 7 bases respectively, with 13 bases between them. Germline lookup yields CDR1 SGHAT and CDR2 FQDESV (reference sequence). This CDR3 has 14 residues. The DNA of the CDR3 is TGTGCCAGCAGCTTAGGGTATGTTCACAGTGAAGCTTTCTTT. It is translated as CASSLGYVHSEAFF.

This clone was seen only a few times. The gene calls are TRBV2 and TRBJ2-1; 9 bases line up with TRBD2. Germline CDR1 reads SNHLY; CDR2 reads FYNNEI. This CDR3 has 20 residues. The ends lost 3 bases at V and 3 bases at J; junction bases unmatched: 18. The CDR3 region is CASSDHATPRLAGYYNEQFF. The CDR3 DNA follows: TGTGCCAGCAGTGACCACGCTACGCCACGTCTAGCGGGGTACTACAATGAGCAGTTCTTC. Full variable domain (remainder filled in from reference TRBV2 and TRBJ2-1): EPEVTQTPSHQVTQMGQEVILRCVPISNHLYFYWYRQILGQKVEFLVSFYNNEISEKSEIFDDQFSVERPDGSNFTLKIRSTKLEDSAMYFCASSDHATPRLAGYYNEQFFGPGTRLTVL.

This clone was recorded once. The chain recombines TRBV3-1 (or the pseudogene TRBV3-2) with TRBJ1-4; D is possibly TRBD1 (5 bases). Germline V CDR1 and CDR2: LGHDT, YNNKEL (reference sequence). The CDR3 has 16 residues. Trimming left V 2 bases short and J 0 bases short, with 10 bases between. CDR3 in DNA: TGTGCCAGCAGCCAAAGGGGAGGGGCAACTAATGAAAAACTGTTTTTT. Translation gives CASSQRGGATNEKLFF.

The V gene is TRBV18, the J gene TRBJ1-4; D remains unclear. Between the trimmed V and J ends, which lost 3 bases and 8 bases, there was a span of 19 bases. CDR3 length: 16 residues. Germline CDR1 and CDR2: KGHSH and LQKENI. CDR3 sequence reads: CASSPPYSSSYEKLFF. The CDR3 DNA is TGTGCCAGCTCACCGCCCTATTCAAGTTCTTACGAAAAACTGTTTTTT.

The chain recombines TRBV5-1 with TRBJ2-3; D call uncertain. The CDR3 consists of 14 residues. V was trimmed by 7 bases and J by 0 bases, leaving 12 bases between them. From germline, CDR1 is SGHRS and CDR2 YFSETQ. The CDR3 coding sequence is TGCGCCAGCGCGTTATATACTAGCACAGATACGCAGTATTTT. Translated, it gives CASALYTSTDTQYF.

The rearrangement links TRBV28 to TRBJ1-4; D perhaps matches TRBD1 (6 bases). Between the trimmed V and J ends, which lost 5 bases and 5 bases, there was a span of 24 bases. The CDR3 has 18 residues. Germline V lookup: CDR1 MDHEN, CDR2 SYDVKM. The CDR3 bases are TGTGCCAGCAGTCTACAGGGTGGTCCCCCCTCGGAGAATGAAAAACTGTTTTTT. Its protein is CASSLQGGPPSENEKLFF.

The CDR3 protein is CASSPPSGGTDTQYF. The DNA of the CDR3 is TGTGCCAGCAGCCCCCCTAGCGGGGGGACAGATACGCAGTATTTT. The V call is TRBV9, the J call TRBJ2-3, with 11 bases identical to TRBD2. In germline, CDR1 is SGDLS, CDR2 YYNGEE. V lost 4 bases, J lost 3 bases, and 4 bases stayed unmatched. This CDR3 has 15 amino acids.

The chain couples TRBV19 to TRBJ2-1; 7 bases line up with TRBD1. CDR3 length: 15 residues. Germline CDR1 LNHDA, CDR2 SQIVND (reference sequence). J lost 0 bases, V lost 6 bases, and 5 bases had no gene match. CDR3 sequence reads: CASRPDRSSYNEQFF. DNA of the CDR3: TGTGCCAGTAGACCGGACAGGAGCTCCTACAATGAGCAGTTCTTC.

This clone was detected once. J is TRBJ1-5 and V is TRBV6-5, with 8 bases lining up with TRBD1. This CDR3 is built from 16 residues. Trimming at V came to 0 bases and at J to 5 bases, leaving 6 bases not matched to a gene. Per germline, CDR1 MNHEY and CDR2 SVGAGI. The CDR3 here is CASSYSRYRGDQPQHF. CDR3 in DNA: TGTGCCAGCAGTTACTCGCGCTACAGGGGGGATCAGCCCCAGCATTTT.

V usage is TRBV19 and J usage is TRBJ1-1; D gene ambiguous. V was clipped by 5 bases and J by 7 bases, with 11 bases between them. CDR1 and CDR2 from the germline V gene are LNHDA and SQIVND (reference sequence). The CDR3 runs 12 residues. The CDR3 region is CASSPPLGEAFF. CDR3 DNA sequence: TGTGCCAGTAGTCCCCCCCTCGGTGAAGCTTTCTTT.

This clone was seen only once. This chain joins TRBV7-9 and TRBJ2-5, with 12 bases lining up with TRBD1. Germline V lookup: CDR1 SEHNR, CDR2 FQNEAQ (reference sequence). Trimming removed 2 bases from V and 5 bases from J; junction bases left unmatched: 3. This CDR3 region has 15 residues. The CDR3 DNA reads as TGTGCCAGCAGCTTATCTGGGACAGGGGGCGAGACCCAGTACTTC. Translating it yields CASSLSGTGGETQYF.

The CDR3 region has the DNA TGTGCCAGCAGTGACGTCGGGGGGATTTACAATGAGCAGTTCTTC. It specifies CASSDVGGIYNEQFF. The chain joins TRBV6-4 to TRBJ2-1, with TRBD2 matching 7 bases. The CDR3 extends over 15 amino acids. The germline CDR1 and CDR2 sequences are MRHNA and SNTAGT. Trimming removed 2 bases from V and 4 bases from J; junction bases left unmatched: 5.

The gene calls are TRBV11-2 and TRBJ2-3, with 11 bases fitting TRBD2. V lost 3 bases to trimming and J lost 5 bases; unmatched junction nucleotides: 7. The germline gives CDR1 SGHAT, CDR2 FQNNGV. The CDR3 covers 16 residues. CDR3 loop: CASSFLASGGKDTQYF. The CDR3 nucleotides are TGTGCCAGCAGCTTTCTCGCTAGCGGGGGGAAAGATACGCAGTATTTT.

This chain uses TRBV7-8 with TRBJ1-2; no reliable D call. The V end was cut by 0 bases, the J end by 4 bases, with 6 bases between. This CDR3 has 13 residues. Germline CDR1 reads SGHVS; CDR2 reads FQNEAQ. The CDR3 loop is CASSLAAAYGYTF. CDR3 bases: TGTGCCAGCAGCTTAGCGGCTGCCTATGGCTACACCTTC.

The genes are TRBV9 and TRBJ1-6, with 9 positions matching TRBD1. The CDR3 spans 16 residues. Germline loops: CDR1 SGDLS, CDR2 YYNGEE. V trimming: 4 bases; J trimming: 10 bases; junction bases outside the gene matches: 12. CDR3 nucleotide sequence: TGTGCCAGCAGCCGCCGAGGGGGGACAGGGCCCTCACCCCTCCACTTT. Protein sequence: CASSRRGGTGPSPLHF.

V is TRBV23-1 and J is TRBJ1-6; D gene ambiguous. Being an ORF, TRBV23-1 has a function that is uncertain. The CDR3 runs to 10 residues. Trimming took 8 bases from V and 15 from J, leaving 11 bases between them. CDR3: CASCYLFLHF. CDR3 coding DNA: TGCGCCAGCTGCTACCTATTCCTCCACTTT.